Following are 3 T cell receptor beta chains from one sample sequenced in a study of OX40 agonist ivuxolimab in advanced cancers. Method: immunoSEQ multiplex PCR; TCRdb's copy keeps in-frame clones and lacks some. The table lists some 44,000 clones, 70% to 85% of them singletons. The sequences come from CD4+ or CD8+ T cells sorted from blood, collected in a trial of the OX40 agonist ivuxolimab. Source of these receptors: an adult with an advanced solid tumor such as melanoma, head and neck, liver or kidney cancer.

The CDR3 DNA reads TGCAGCGTTGCCAGCTACAATGAGCAGTTCTTC. Residues: CSVASYNEQFF. This chain connects TRBV29-1 to TRBJ2-1; no clear D. This CDR3 region has 11 residues. V was clipped by 4 bases and J by 3 bases, with 4 bases between them. Germline lookup yields CDR1 SQVTM and CDR2 ANQGSEA.

The V call is TRBV11-3, the J call TRBJ1-5; 8 nucleotides align to TRBD1. Germline V CDR1 and CDR2: SGHNT, YENEEA. The CDR3 runs 16 residues. V trimming: 0 bases; J trimming: 9 bases; junction bases outside the gene matches: 10. CDR3 sequence (DNA): TGTGCCAGCAGCTTAGAGCGTCCAGGGGGCTTGATGCCCCAGCATTTT. Amino acids: CASSLERPGGLMPQHF.

This clone was detected only once. This rearrangement joins TRBV4-3 to TRBJ1-6, with D unclear. The germline CDR1 and CDR2 sequences are LGHNA and YSLEER. The CDR3 spans 15 residues. V was cut by 0 bases and J by 4 bases, with 7 bases left in between. CDR3 nucleotides: TGCGCCAGCAGCCAAGATCTCGGGTATAATTCACCCCTCCACTTT. Amino acids: CASSQDLGYNSPLHF.